The text below deals with one TCR beta chain. An immunoSEQ assay, version v3.0, was performed at survey level. Assay used: immunoSEQ multiplex PCR; TCRdb lists only in-frame clones, some missing. This sample yields some 28,000 clones, of which around 89% are seen a single time; around 4.1% belongs to the top ten. This sample was included in a study of long-term antiretroviral therapy in people with HIV. CDR3 length: 15 residues. Germline-derived CDR1 and CDR2 are SGHTA and FQGNSA. V lost 6 bases and J lost 8, with 17 bases in between. This TCR derives from a woman aged 18 to 35 with HIV. V usage is TRBV7-2 and J usage is TRBJ1-6; perhaps TRBD1 as D (5 bases). This sample comprised unsorted PBMCs, obtained 0.5 years after starting antiretroviral therapy. The CDR3 DNA reads as TGTGCCAGCAGGCCCATGGGCCAGGGTCATTCACCCCTCCACTTT. Encoded protein: CASRPMGQGHSPLHF.